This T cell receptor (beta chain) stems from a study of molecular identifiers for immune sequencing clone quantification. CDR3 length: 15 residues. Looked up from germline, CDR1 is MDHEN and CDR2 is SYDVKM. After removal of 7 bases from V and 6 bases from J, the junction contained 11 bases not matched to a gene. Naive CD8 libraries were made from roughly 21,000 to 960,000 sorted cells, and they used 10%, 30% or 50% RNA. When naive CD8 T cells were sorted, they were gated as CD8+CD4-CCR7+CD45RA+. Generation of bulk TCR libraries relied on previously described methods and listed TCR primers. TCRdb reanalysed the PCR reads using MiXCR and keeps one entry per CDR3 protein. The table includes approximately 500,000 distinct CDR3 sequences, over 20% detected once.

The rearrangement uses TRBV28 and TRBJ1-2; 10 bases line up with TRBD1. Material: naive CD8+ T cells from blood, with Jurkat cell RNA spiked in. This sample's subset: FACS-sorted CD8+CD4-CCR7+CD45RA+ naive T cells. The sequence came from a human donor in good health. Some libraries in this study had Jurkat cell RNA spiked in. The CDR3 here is CASTLEDRGIHGYTF. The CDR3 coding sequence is TGTGCCAGCACCCTCGAGGACAGGGGGATACATGGCTACACCTTC.